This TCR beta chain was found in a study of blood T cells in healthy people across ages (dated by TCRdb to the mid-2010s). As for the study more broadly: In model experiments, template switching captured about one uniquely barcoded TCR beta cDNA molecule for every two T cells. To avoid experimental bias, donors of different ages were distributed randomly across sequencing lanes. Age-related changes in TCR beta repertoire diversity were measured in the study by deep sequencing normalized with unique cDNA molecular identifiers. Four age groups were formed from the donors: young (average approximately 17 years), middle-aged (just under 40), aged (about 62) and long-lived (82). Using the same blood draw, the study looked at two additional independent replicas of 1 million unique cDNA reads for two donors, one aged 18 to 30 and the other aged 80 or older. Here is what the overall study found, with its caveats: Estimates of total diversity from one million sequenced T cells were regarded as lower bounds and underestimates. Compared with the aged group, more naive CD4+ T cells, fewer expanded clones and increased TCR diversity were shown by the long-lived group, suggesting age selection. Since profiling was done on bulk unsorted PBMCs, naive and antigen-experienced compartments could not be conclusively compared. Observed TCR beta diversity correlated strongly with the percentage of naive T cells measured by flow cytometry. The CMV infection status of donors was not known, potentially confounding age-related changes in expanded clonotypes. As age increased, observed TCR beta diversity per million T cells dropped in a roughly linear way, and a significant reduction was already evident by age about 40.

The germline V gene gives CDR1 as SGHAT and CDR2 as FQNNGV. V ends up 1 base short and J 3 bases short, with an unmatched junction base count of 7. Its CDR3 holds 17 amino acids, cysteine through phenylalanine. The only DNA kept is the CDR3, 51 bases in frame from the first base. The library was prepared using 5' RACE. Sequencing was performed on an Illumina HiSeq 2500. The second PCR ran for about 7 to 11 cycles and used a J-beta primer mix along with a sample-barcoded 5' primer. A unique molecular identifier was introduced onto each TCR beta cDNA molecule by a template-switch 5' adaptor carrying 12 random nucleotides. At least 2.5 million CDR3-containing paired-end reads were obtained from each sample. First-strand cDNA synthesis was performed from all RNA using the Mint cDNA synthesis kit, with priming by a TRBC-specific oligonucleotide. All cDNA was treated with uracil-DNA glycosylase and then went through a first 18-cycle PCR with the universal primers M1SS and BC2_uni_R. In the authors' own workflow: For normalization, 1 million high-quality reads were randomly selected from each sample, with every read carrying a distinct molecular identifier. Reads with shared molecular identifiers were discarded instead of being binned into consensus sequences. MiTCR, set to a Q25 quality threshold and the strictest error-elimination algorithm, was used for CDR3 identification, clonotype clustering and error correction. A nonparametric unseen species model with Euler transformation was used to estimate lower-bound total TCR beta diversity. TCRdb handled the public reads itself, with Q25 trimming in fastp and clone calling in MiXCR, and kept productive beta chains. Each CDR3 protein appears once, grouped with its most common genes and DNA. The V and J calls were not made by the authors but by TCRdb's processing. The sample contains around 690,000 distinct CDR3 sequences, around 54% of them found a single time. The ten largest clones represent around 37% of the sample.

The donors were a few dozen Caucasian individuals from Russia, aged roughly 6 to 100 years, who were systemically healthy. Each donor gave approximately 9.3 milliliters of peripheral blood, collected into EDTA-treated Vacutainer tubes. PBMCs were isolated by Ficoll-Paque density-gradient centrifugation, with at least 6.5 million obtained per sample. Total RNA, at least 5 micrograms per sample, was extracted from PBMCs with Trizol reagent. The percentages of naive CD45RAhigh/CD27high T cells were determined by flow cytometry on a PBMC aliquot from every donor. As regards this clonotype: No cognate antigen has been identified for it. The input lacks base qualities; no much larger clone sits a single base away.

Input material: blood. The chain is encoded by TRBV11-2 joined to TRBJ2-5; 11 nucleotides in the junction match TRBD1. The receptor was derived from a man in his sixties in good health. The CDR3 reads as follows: CASSLGTGGIAEETQYF. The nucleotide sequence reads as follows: TGTGCCAGCAGCTTAGGGACAGGGGGCATCGCGGAAGAGACCCAGTACTTC.